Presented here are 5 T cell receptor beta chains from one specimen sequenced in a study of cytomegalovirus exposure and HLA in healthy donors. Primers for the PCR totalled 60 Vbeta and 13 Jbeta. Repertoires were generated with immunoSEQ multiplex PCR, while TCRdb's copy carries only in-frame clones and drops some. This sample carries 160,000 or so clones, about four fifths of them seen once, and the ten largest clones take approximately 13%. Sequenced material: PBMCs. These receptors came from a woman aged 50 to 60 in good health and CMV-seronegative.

CDR3 amino acids: CASSYGNPGQRTEAFF. The CDR3 DNA sequence: TGTGCCAGCAGTTATGGCAATCCGGGACAGAGGACTGAAGCTTTCTTT. V gene TRBV6-5 combines with J gene TRBJ1-1; the match to TRBD1 covers 7 bases. CDR1 and CDR2 from the germline V gene are MNHEY and SVGAGI. V shed 3 bases, J shed 5 bases, and the junction held 12 bases outside the gene matches. The CDR3 has 16 amino acids.

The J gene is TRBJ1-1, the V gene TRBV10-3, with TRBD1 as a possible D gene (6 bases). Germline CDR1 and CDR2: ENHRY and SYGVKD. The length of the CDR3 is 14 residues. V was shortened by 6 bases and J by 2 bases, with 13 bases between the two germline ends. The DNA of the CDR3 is TGTGCCATCAGCACAGGGCTGGGCAACACTGAAGCTTTCTTT. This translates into CAISTGLGNTEAFF.

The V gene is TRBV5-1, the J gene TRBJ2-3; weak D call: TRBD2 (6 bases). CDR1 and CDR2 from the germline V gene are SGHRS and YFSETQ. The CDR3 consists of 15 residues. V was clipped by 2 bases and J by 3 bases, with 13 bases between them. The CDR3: CASSLEGGRTDTQYF. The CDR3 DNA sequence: TGCGCCAGCAGCTTAGAGGGAGGTCGGACAGATACGCAGTATTTT.

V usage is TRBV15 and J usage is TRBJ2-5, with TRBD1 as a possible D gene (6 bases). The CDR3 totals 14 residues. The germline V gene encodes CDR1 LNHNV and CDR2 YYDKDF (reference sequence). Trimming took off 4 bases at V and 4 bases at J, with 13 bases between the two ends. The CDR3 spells CATSTPDSGETQYF. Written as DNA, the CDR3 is TGTGCCACCAGCACCCCGGACAGCGGAGAGACCCAGTACTTC.

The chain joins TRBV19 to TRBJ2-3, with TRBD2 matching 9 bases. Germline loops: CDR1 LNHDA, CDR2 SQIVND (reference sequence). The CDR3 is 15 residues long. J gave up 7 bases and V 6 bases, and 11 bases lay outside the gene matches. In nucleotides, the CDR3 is TGTGCCAGTAGCCCCCGGGCTAGCGGGGCATATACGCAGTATTTT. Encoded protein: CASSPRASGAYTQYF.